Listed below are T cell receptor beta chains from one sample, sequenced in a study of shared clonotypes between healthy human individuals. TCRdb's table, derived via immunoSEQ multiplex PCR, lists solely in-frame clones and lacks some. This table holds hundreds of thousands of clones, about 74% found once. The sequenced sample consisted of memory CD4+ T cells sorted from blood. These receptors all come from a woman aged 25 to 45 in good health. Both conserved end residues are part of each CDR3. D genes are given only for firm matches. Size is stated for part of the rows, as once, few or many counts, or as a class when the clone is expanded.

D gene,clone size,J gene,V gene,CDR3 length,CDR3 protein,CDR3 DNA
TRBD2,.,TRBJ2-2,TRBV2,16,CASSGLAGVDTGELFF,TGTGCCAGCAGTGGGCTAGCGGGAGTGGACACCGGGGAGCTGTTTTTT
.,once,TRBJ2-1,TRBV5-1,15,CASSLRLVSYNEQFF,TGCGCCAGCAGCTTGAGACTAGTGTCCTACAATGAGCAGTTCTTC
TRBD2,once,TRBJ2-5,TRBV15,13,CATSRTSGETQYF,TGTGCCACCAGCAGGACTAGCGGAGAGACCCAGTACTTC
.,.,TRBJ2-4,TRBV27,14,CASSPRTMGDIQYF,TGTGCCAGCAGTCCACGGACCATGGGCGACATTCAGTACTTC
TRBD2,few,TRBJ2-7,TRBV27,17,CASSLKGALAEAYEQYF,TGTGCCAGCAGTTTAAAAGGGGCCCTAGCGGAAGCCTACGAGCAGTACTTC
TRBD1,.,TRBJ2-1,TRBV7-8,15,CASSNGLRGRSEQFF,TGTGCCAGCAGCAACGGACTTAGGGGGCGGTCGGAGCAGTTCTTC
.,once,TRBJ1-1,TRBV19,12,CASKGLLTEAFF,TGTGCCAGTAAAGGGCTTCTAACTGAAGCTTTCTTT
TRBD2,once,TRBJ2-7,TRBV6-1,17,CASSEGTSGSLSYEQYF,TGTGCCAGCAGTGAAGGGACTAGCGGGAGTCTCTCCTACGAGCAGTACTTC
.,.,TRBJ2-7,TRBV4-2,15,CASSQEQEQFYEQYF,TGTGCCAGCAGCCAAGAGCAAGAACAGTTTTACGAGCAGTACTTC
TRBD2,.,TRBJ2-3,TRBV5-4,15,CASSPAGTRRDTQYF,TGTGCCAGCAGCCCGGCCGGGACTAGGCGTGATACGCAGTATTTT
.,.,TRBJ1-2,TRBV28,14,CASTLGWGSYGYTF,TGTGCCAGCACCCTGGGGTGGGGGTCCTATGGCTACACCTTC
.,many,TRBJ2-1,TRBV5-1,14,CASSLLSRDNEQFF,TGCGCCAGCAGCTTGTTGTCCCGGGACAATGAGCAGTTCTTC
.,.,TRBJ2-7,TRBV7-9,13,CASRSQATYEQYF,TGTGCCAGCAGGTCACAGGCGACCTACGAGCAGTACTTC
TRBD1,.,TRBJ1-1,TRBV4-2,16,CASSLGQGAGWTEAFF,TGTGCCAGCAGCCTTGGCCAGGGGGCGGGTTGGACTGAAGCTTTCTTT
.,.,TRBJ1-1,TRBV28,13,CASSLRTLSGAFF,TGTGCCAGCAGTTTACGGACACTCTCCGGAGCTTTCTTT
TRBD2,.,TRBJ2-6,TRBV9,18,CASSPLAGLSSGANVLTF,TGTGCCAGCAGCCCCCTAGCGGGACTGAGCTCTGGGGCCAACGTCCTGACTTTC
.,.,TRBJ1-5,TRBV2,15,CASSRAGESNQPQHF,TGTGCCAGCAGTAGGGCAGGGGAGAGCAATCAGCCCCAGCATTTT
.,.,TRBJ2-2,TRBV6-1,13,CASRAVNTGELFF,TGTGCCAGCAGGGCAGTGAACACCGGGGAGCTGTTTTTT
.,.,TRBJ1-1,TRBV23-1,13,CASWGGLNTEAFF,TGCGCCAGTTGGGGGGGTCTGAACACTGAAGCTTTCTTT
TRBD2,.,TRBJ2-5,TRBV15,15,CATSIKHLAEETQYF,TGTGCCACCAGCATAAAACATCTAGCGGAAGAGACCCAGTACTTC
TRBD1,many,TRBJ1-5,TRBV6-6,15,CASSYSTGGNQPQHF,TGTGCCAGCAGTTACTCGACAGGGGGCAATCAGCCCCAGCATTTT
.,.,TRBJ1-2,TRBV5-1,17,CASSLGGTRGQYYGYTF,TGCGCCAGCAGCTTGGGAGGTACCCGGGGGCAATACTATGGCTACACCTTC
.,.,TRBJ2-4,TRBV11-2,17,CASSRTGLRGAKNIQYF,TGTGCCAGCAGCCGTACAGGGTTAAGGGGCGCCAAAAACATTCAGTACTTC
.,.,TRBJ1-2,TRBV9,15,CASSPRQAAFYGYTF,TGTGCCAGCAGCCCCCGACAGGCCGCCTTCTATGGCTACACCTTC
TRBD2,.,TRBJ2-7,TRBV7-3,13,CASSPGLGYEQYF,TGTGCCAGCAGCCCGGGACTAGGATACGAGCAGTACTTC
.,.,TRBJ1-6,TRBV14,14,CASSQRQGESPLHF,TGTGCCAGCAGCCAGCGGCAGGGCGAGTCACCCCTCCACTTT
TRBD2,few,TRBJ2-4,TRBV5-4,17,CASSLESGSYVKNIQYF,TGTGCCAGCAGCTTGGAGAGCGGGAGCTATGTCAAAAACATTCAGTACTTC
.,.,TRBJ2-1,TRBV6-5,16,CASSYSPSHSYNEQFF,TGTGCCAGCAGTTACTCGCCAAGTCACTCCTACAATGAGCAGTTCTTC
.,.,TRBJ2-5,TRBV28,10,CASFGETQYF,TGTGCCAGCTTTGGAGAGACCCAGTACTTC
.,.,TRBJ2-3,TRBV5-8,17,CASSQTKRTDSTDTQYF,TGTGCCAGCAGCCAGACGAAGAGGACAGATAGCACAGATACGCAGTATTTT
.,.,TRBJ1-3,TRBV7-9,15,CASSQDRASGNTIYF,TGTGCCAGCAGCCAGGACAGAGCCTCTGGAAACACCATATATTTT
TRBD2,.,TRBJ2-3,TRBV30,14,CAWNLAGVSDTQYF,TGTGCCTGGAATTTAGCGGGAGTGTCAGATACGCAGTATTTT
TRBD2,.,TRBJ2-2,TRBV7-2,16,CASPSGGLASTGELFF,TGTGCCAGCCCCAGCGGCGGACTAGCCTCCACCGGGGAGCTGTTTTTT
.,.,TRBJ2-3,TRBV7-3,15,CASSLGSVRGDTQYF,TGTGCCAGCAGCTTAGGGAGCGTGCGGGGAGATACGCAGTATTTT
.,.,TRBJ2-7,TRBV18,15,CASSPFRDSSYEQYF,TGTGCCAGCTCACCATTTCGAGACAGCAGCTACGAGCAGTACTTC
.,.,TRBJ2-2,TRBV18,18,CASSPTIPGLSNTGELFF,TGTGCCAGCTCACCAACGATTCCGGGACTCTCGAACACCGGGGAGCTGTTTTTT
TRBD1,once,TRBJ1-1,TRBV29-1,12,CSVRQGGTEAFF,TGCAGCGTGCGACAGGGAGGCACTGAAGCTTTCTTT
.,.,TRBJ2-1,TRBV15,15,CATSRERSSYNEQFF,TGTGCCACCAGCAGAGAACGGAGCTCCTACAATGAGCAGTTCTTC
.,once,TRBJ2-1,TRBV13,12,CASSLEFTPRFF,TGTGCCAGCAGCTTAGAGTTTACCCCCCGGTTCTTC
.,once,TRBJ2-3,TRBV25-1,17,CASSESFRQRGTDTQYF,TGTGCCAGCAGTGAATCGTTCAGGCAGAGAGGCACAGATACGCAGTATTTT
.,.,TRBJ2-7,TRBV11-2,15,CASSFVPGVSYEQYF,TGTGCCAGCAGCTTCGTCCCGGGCGTCTCGTACGAGCAGTACTTC
.,many,TRBJ1-1,TRBV5-6,13,CASSRRRGTEAFF,TGTGCCAGCAGCCGGAGGCGGGGGACTGAAGCTTTCTTT